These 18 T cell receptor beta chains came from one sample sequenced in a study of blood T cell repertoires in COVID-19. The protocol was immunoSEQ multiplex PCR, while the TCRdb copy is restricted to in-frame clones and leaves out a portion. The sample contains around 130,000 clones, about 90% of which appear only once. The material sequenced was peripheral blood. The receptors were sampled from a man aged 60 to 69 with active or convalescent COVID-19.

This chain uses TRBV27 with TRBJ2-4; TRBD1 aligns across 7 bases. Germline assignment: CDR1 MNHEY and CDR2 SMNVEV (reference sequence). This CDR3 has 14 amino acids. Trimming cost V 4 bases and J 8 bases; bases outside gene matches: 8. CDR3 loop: CASSSRQGRDIQYF. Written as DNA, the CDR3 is TGTGCCAGCAGTTCCCGACAGGGAAGGGACATTCAGTACTTC.

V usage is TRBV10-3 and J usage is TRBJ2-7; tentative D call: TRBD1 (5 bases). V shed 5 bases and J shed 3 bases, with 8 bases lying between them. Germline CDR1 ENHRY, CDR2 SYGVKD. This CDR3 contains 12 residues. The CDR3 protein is CAISPDSYEQYF. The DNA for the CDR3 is TGTGCCATCAGTCCCGACAGCTACGAGCAGTACTTC.

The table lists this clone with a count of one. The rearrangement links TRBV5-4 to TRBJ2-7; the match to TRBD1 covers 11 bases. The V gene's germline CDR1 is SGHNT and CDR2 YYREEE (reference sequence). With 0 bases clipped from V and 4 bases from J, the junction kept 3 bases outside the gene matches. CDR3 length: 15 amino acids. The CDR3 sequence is CASSLGTGGGYEQYF. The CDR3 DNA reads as TGTGCCAGCAGCTTGGGGACAGGGGGCGGGTACGAGCAGTACTTC.

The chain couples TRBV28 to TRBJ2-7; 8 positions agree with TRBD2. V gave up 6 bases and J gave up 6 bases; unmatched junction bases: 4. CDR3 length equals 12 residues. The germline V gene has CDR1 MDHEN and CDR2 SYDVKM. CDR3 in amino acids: CASSPGGGEQYF. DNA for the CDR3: TGTGCCAGCAGCCCGGGAGGGGGCGAGCAGTACTTC. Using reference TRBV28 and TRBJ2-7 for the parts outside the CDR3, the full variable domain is DVKVTQSSRYLVKRTGEKVFLECVQDMDHENMFWYRQDPGLGLRLIYFSYDVKMKEKGDIPEGYSVSREKKERFSLILESASTNQTSMYLCASSPGGGEQYFGPGTRLTVT.

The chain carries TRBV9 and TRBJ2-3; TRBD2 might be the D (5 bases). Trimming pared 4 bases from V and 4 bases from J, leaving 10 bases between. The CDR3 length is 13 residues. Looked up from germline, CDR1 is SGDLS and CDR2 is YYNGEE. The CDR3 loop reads CASSRRGADTQYF. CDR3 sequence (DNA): TGTGCCAGCAGCCGCCGGGGAGCAGATACGCAGTATTTT.

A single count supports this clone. CDR3 coding DNA: TGTGCCAGCAGTGAGGGGGCAGGTCCCGAAGCTTTCTTT. Its translation is CASSEGAGPEAFF. The chain employs TRBV2 and TRBJ1-1; TRBD1 is a possible D gene (6 bases). Trimming shortened V by 3 bases and J by 8 bases, and 13 bases separated the two germline ends. The CDR3 has 13 amino acids. Looked up from germline, CDR1 is SNHLY and CDR2 is FYNNEI.

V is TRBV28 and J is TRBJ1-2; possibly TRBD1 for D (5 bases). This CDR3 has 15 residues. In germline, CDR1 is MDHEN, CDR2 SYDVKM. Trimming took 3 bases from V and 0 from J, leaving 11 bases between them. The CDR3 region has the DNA TGTGCCAGCAGTTTGTTCGGGGGGTCTAACTATGGCTACACCTTC. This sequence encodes CASSLFGGSNYGYTF.

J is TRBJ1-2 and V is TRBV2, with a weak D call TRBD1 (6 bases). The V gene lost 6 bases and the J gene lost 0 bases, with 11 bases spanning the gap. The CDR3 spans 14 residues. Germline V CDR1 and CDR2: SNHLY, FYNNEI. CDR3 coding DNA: TGTGCCAGCAGACGGACAGTTTCTAACTATGGCTACACCTTC. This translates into CASRRTVSNYGYTF.

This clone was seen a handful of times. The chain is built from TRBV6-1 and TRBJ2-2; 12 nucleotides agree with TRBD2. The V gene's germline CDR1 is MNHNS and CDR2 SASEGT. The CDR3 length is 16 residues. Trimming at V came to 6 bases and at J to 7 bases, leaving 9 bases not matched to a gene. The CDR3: CASRERGLAGNGELFF. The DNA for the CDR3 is TGTGCCAGCAGAGAAAGGGGACTAGCGGGTAACGGGGAGCTGTTTTTT.

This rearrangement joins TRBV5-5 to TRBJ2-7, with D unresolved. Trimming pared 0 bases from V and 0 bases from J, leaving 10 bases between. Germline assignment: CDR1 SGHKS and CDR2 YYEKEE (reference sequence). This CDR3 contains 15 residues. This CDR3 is CASSLDWSPSYEQYF. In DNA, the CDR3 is TGTGCCAGCAGCTTGGATTGGAGCCCCTCCTACGAGCAGTACTTC.

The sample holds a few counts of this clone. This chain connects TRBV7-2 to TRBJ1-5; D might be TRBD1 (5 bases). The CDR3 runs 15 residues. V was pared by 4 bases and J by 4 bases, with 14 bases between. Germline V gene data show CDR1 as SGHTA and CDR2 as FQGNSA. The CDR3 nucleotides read TGTGCCAGCAGCTCTACCTCGGGGGTAAATCAGCCCCAGCATTTT. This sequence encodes CASSSTSGVNQPQHF.

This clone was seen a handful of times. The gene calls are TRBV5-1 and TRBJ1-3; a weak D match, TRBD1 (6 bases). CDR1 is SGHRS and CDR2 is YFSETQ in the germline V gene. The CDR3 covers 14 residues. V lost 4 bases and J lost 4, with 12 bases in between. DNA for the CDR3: TGCGCCAGCAGCCCACAGGGAGGGGGAAACACCATATATTTT. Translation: CASSPQGGGNTIYF. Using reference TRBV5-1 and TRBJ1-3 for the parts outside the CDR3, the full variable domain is KAGVTQTPRYLIKTRGQQVTLSCSPISGHRSVSWYQQTPGQGLQFLFEYFSETQRNKGNFPGRFSGRQFSNSRSEMNVSTLELGDSALYLCASSPQGGGNTIYFGEGSWLTVV.

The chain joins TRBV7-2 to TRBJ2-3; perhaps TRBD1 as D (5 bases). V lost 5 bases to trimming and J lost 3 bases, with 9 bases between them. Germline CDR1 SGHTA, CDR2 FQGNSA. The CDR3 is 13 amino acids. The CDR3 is CASSPQGTDTQYF. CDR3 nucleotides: TGTGCCAGCAGCCCTCAGGGAACAGATACGCAGTATTTT.

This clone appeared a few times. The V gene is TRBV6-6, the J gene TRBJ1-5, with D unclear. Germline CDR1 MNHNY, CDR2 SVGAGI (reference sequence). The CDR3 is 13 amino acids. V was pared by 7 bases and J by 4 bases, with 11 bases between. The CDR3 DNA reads TGTGCCAGCACCGTGAGCCTGAATCAGCCCCAGCATTTT. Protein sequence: CASTVSLNQPQHF.

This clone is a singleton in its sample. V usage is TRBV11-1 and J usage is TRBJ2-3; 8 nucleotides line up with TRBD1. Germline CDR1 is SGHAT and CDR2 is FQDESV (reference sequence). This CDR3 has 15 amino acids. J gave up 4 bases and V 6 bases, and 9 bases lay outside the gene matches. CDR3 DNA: TGTGCCAGCAGACGTGCCGGGACAGGATCAGATACGCAGTATTTT. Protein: CASRRAGTGSDTQYF.

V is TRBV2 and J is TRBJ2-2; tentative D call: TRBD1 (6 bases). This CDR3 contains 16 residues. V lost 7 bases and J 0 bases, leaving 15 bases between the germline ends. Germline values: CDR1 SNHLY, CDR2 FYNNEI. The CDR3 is CASIPRTGPNTGELFF. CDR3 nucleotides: TGTGCCAGCATCCCAAGAACAGGGCCGAACACCGGGGAGCTGTTTTTT.

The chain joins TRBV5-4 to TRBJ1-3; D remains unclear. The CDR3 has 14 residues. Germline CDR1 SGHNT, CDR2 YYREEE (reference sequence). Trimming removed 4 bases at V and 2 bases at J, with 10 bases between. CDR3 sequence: CASSRGPAGNTIYF. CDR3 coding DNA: TGTGCCAGCAGCCGAGGGCCTGCTGGAAACACCATATATTTT.

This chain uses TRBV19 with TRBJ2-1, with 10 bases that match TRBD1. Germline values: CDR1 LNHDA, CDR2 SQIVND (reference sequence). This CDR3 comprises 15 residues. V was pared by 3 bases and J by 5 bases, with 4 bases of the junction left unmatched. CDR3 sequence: CASSIDRGRHNEQFF. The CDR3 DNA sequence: TGTGCCAGTAGTATCGACAGGGGGCGGCACAATGAGCAGTTCTTC. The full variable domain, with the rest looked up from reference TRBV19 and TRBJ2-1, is DGGITQSPKYLFRKEGQNVTLSCEQNLNHDAMYWYRQDPGQGLRLIYYSQIVNDFQKGDIAEGYSVSREKKESFPLTVTSAQKNPTAFYLCASSIDRGRHNEQFFGPGTRLTVL.